The 28 T cell receptor beta chains given below trace back to one sample, sequenced in a study of beta chain features in type 1 diabetes listed by TCRdb under 2018. Receptors were amplified or captured by the immunoSEQ multiplex PCR assay. The entire isolated RNA was reverse transcribed using the High Capacity cDNA Reverse Transcription Kit, and thus expressed TCRB transcripts were sequenced. Sourced from immuneACCESS, this table was stored by TCRdb with only in-frame sequences that have V and J called. A share of the clones is absent; for the studies checked, an unresolved V gene accounts for under half, and the remainder has no known explanation. In this sample the table shows about 230,000 clones, 9.6% of which occur a single time. The ten largest account for just under 0.035% of the sample. The sequenced sample was naive CD4+ T cells from blood. Per the publication, the cell subset or site label means: true naive CD4+ T cells. These receptors all stem from a woman under 30 in good health.

This sequence joins TRBV11-2 and TRBJ2-7; TRBD1 is a possible D gene (5 bases). Germline assignment: CDR1 SGHAT and CDR2 FQNNGV. The CDR3 consists of 15 residues. Trimming took off 2 bases at V and 3 bases at J, with 14 bases between the two ends. The CDR3 region is CASSLNQGSRYEQYF. CDR3 DNA sequence: TGTGCCAGCAGCTTAAATCAGGGTTCCCGCTACGAGCAGTACTTC.

In its sample, this clone was seen a few times. The gene calls are TRBV5-1 and TRBJ1-1; 7 positions match TRBD1. CDR1 is SGHRS and CDR2 is YFSETQ in the germline V gene. V trimming: 4 bases; J trimming: 0 bases; junction bases outside the gene matches: 6. The CDR3 has 15 residues. The CDR3 region is CASSPRDRLNTEAFF. CDR3 DNA: TGCGCCAGCAGCCCCCGGGACAGATTGAACACTGAAGCTTTCTTT.

J is TRBJ1-1 and V is TRBV7-8; tentative D call: TRBD1 (5 bases). CDR1 and CDR2 from the germline V gene are SGHVS and FQNEAQ. V lost 1 base to trimming and J lost 5 bases, with 17 bases between them. The CDR3 is 16 residues long. This chain's CDR3 is CASSLEGWRVYTEAFF. In DNA form, the CDR3 reads TGTGCCAGCAGCTTAGAGGGGTGGAGGGTTTATACTGAAGCTTTCTTT.

This clone appeared once. The chain couples TRBV6-1 to TRBJ2-2, with 9 positions matching TRBD1. Germline V gene data show CDR1 as MNHNS and CDR2 as SASEGT. CDR3 length: 16 amino acids. V was pared by 4 bases and J by 0 bases, with 3 bases of the junction left unmatched. This CDR3 is CASSVRQGANTGELFF. CDR3 bases: TGTGCCAGCAGTGTTCGACAGGGGGCGAACACCGGGGAGCTGTTTTTT.

This clone was counted only a few times. The gene calls are TRBV5-4 and TRBJ1-2; no reliable D call. Germline lookup yields CDR1 SGHNT and CDR2 YYREEE (reference sequence). V shed 2 bases and J shed 2 bases, with 13 bases lying between them. The CDR3 covers 15 residues. CDR3 loop: CASSFTPPGNYGYTF. The CDR3, as DNA: TGTGCCAGCAGCTTTACCCCCCCCGGGAACTATGGCTACACCTTC.

This sequence joins TRBV6-1 and TRBJ1-1; 7 bases map to TRBD1. The ends lost 8 bases at V and 0 bases at J; junction bases unmatched: 9. Germline V gene data show CDR1 as MNHNS and CDR2 as SASEGT. The CDR3 has 15 residues. In DNA, the CDR3 is TGTGCCAGCGCTCTGGGACAGAGACTGAACACTGAAGCTTTCTTT. Encoded protein: CASALGQRLNTEAFF.

This rearrangement joins TRBV7-9 to TRBJ2-1, with no clear D. There are 16 residues in the CDR3. Germline lookup yields CDR1 SEHNR and CDR2 FQNEAQ (reference sequence). V was trimmed by 5 bases and J by 7 bases, leaving 21 bases between them. The CDR3 DNA sequence: TGTGCCAGCAGCCTCGAATCCAGAAGTACATTGAATGAGCAGTTCTTC. As protein: CASSLESRSTLNEQFF.

J is TRBJ2-2 and V is TRBV19; maybe TRBD2 (6 bases). With 4 bases removed from V and 5 bases from J, the gap between germline ends came to 11 bases. Germline V gene data show CDR1 as LNHDA and CDR2 as SQIVND (reference sequence). The CDR3 runs 14 residues. CDR3 in amino acids: CASSSREPTGELFF. In nucleotides, the CDR3 is TGTGCCAGTAGTAGCCGGGAGCCTACCGGGGAGCTGTTTTTT.

This clone turned up a few times. The J gene is TRBJ2-6, the V gene TRBV9; TRBD2 agrees at 11 bases. This CDR3 comprises 18 residues. Per the germline V gene, CDR1 is SGDLS and CDR2 is YYNGEE. The V gene end was trimmed by 3 bases and the J gene end by 0 bases; junction bases not matched to a gene: 5. CDR3 sequence (DNA): TGTGCCAGCAGCGCACTAGCGGGGGTTAGCTCTGGGGCCAACGTCCTGACTTTC. Its translation: CASSALAGVSSGANVLTF.

This clone appeared a few times. V and J are TRBV27 and TRBJ2-6, with 9 bases that match TRBD1. This CDR3 has 18 residues. Germline V lookup: CDR1 MNHEY, CDR2 SMNVEV (reference sequence). V lost 6 bases and J lost 3; bases outside the gene matches: 12. DNA for the CDR3: TGTGCCAGCAGATCAACCGGGACAGGGCGCTTTGGGGCCAACGTCCTGACTTTC. It translates to CASRSTGTGRFGANVLTF.

This clone was observed a handful of times. The chain has TRBV9 and TRBJ2-2; D ambiguous. V was trimmed by 4 bases and J by 5 bases, leaving 9 bases between them. CDR1 is SGDLS, CDR2 YYNGEE, per germline. This CDR3 region has 13 residues. CDR3 loop: CASSLPATGELFF. CDR3 nucleotides: TGTGCCAGCAGCCTTCCAGCGACCGGGGAGCTGTTTTTT.

The chain couples TRBV5-1 to TRBJ2-4, with 14 bases matching TRBD2. The CDR3 is made up of 16 amino acids. CDR1 is SGHRS, CDR2 YFSETQ, per germline. With 6 bases clipped from V and 6 bases from J, the junction kept 8 bases outside the gene matches. The CDR3 nucleotides are TGCGCCAGCAAACTGGGACTAGCGGGAGATGGAAACATTCAGTACTTC. The encoded protein is CASKLGLAGDGNIQYF.

The rearrangement uses TRBV13 and TRBJ1-1; 7 nucleotides match TRBD1. The CDR3 covers 16 residues. Germline V gene sequence: CDR1 PRHDT, CDR2 FYEKMQ (reference sequence). The junction had 13 bases not matched to a gene; V was cut back by 5 bases and J by 4 bases. The CDR3 spells CASSEGQSSPSTEAFF. CDR3 bases: TGTGCCAGCAGCGAGGGACAGTCATCCCCCAGCACTGAAGCTTTCTTT.

The chain is built from TRBV9 and TRBJ2-5; D call uncertain. Germline values: CDR1 SGDLS, CDR2 YYNGEE. The CDR3 is 14 amino acids. The germline V and J ends were trimmed by 4 bases and 0 bases, with 10 bases remaining between them. DNA for the CDR3: TGTGCCAGCAGCACGCTATCAAACCAAGAGACCCAGTACTTC. Amino acid sequence: CASSTLSNQETQYF.

This clone was seen more than once but under ten times. The J gene is TRBJ1-2, the V gene TRBV7-9; D unresolved. Trimming removed 2 bases at V and 2 bases at J, with 3 bases between. Germline CDR1 and CDR2: SEHNR and FQNEAQ (reference sequence). The CDR3 consists of 12 residues. CDR3 DNA: TGTGCCAGCAGCTTACAGAACTATGGCTACACCTTC. Translating gives CASSLQNYGYTF.

A few counts support this clone. The J gene is TRBJ2-2, the V gene TRBV6-1; 11 bases match TRBD1. The CDR3 contains 13 residues. CDR1 is MNHNS and CDR2 is SASEGT in the germline V gene. CDR3 amino acids: CRTGGARTGELFF. In nucleotides, the CDR3 is TGTCGGACAGGGGGCGCGAGGACCGGGGAGCTGTTTTTT.

CDR3 sequence reads: CASSPSPRTGGPNGYTF. As DNA, the CDR3 is TGCGCCAGCAGCCCTAGCCCTCGGACAGGGGGTCCTAATGGCTACACCTTC. The chain employs TRBV5-1 and TRBJ1-2, with 10 bases aligning to TRBD1. This CDR3 is 17 amino acids long. The junction had 15 bases not matched to a gene; V was cut back by 4 bases and J by 6 bases. Per the germline V gene, CDR1 is SGHRS and CDR2 is YFSETQ.

The V call is TRBV10-3, the J call TRBJ2-7; D might be TRBD2 (5 bases). Per the germline V gene, CDR1 is ENHRY and CDR2 is SYGVKD. This CDR3 comprises 12 residues. Trimming removed 8 bases at V and 3 bases at J, with 11 bases between. CDR3 protein: CAISEDFYEQYF. The CDR3 coding sequence is TGTGCCATCTCAGAGGACTTCTACGAGCAGTACTTC.

The genes are TRBV29-1 and TRBJ1-2; 9 nucleotides line up with TRBD1. The junction had 10 bases not matched to a gene; V was cut back by 6 bases and J by 8 bases. Germline lookup yields CDR1 SQVTM and CDR2 ANQGSEA. CDR3 length: 13 residues. The CDR3 coding sequence is TGCAGCGTCGAGGAACAGGGGGCAGGAGGCTACACCTTC. Amino acids: CSVEEQGAGGYTF.

J is TRBJ2-3 and V is TRBV6-6; 10 bases line up with TRBD2. In germline, CDR1 is MNHNY, CDR2 SVGAGI (reference sequence). Trimming removed 7 bases from V and 2 bases from J; junction bases left unmatched: 6. CDR3 length equals 15 residues. The CDR3 DNA sequence: TGTGCCAGCACTAGCGGGAGACGGGTCACAGATACGCAGTATTTT. As protein: CASTSGRRVTDTQYF.

The chain recombines TRBV30 with TRBJ1-1; 7 bases are a match to TRBD1. V gave up 4 bases and J gave up 3 bases; unmatched junction bases: 11. This CDR3 comprises 15 residues. Germline CDR1 and CDR2: GTSNPN and SVGIG (reference sequence). The CDR3 spells CAWTLRRGQDTEAFF. The CDR3 DNA sequence: TGTGCCTGGACCTTGAGGAGGGGGCAGGACACTGAAGCTTTCTTT.

The gene calls are TRBV6-1 and TRBJ2-2; D gene unclear. Germline V gene sequence: CDR1 MNHNS, CDR2 SASEGT. This CDR3 region has 14 residues. Between the trimmed V and J ends, which lost 4 bases and 2 bases, there was a span of 8 bases. The CDR3, as DNA: TGTGCCAGCAGTGCAGAACATAACACCGGGGAGCTGTTTTTT. Encoded protein: CASSAEHNTGELFF.

The chain joins TRBV15 to TRBJ2-5, with TRBD1 matching 7 bases. Losses at the gene ends were 1 base for V and 6 bases for J; bases not matched to a gene: 8. Germline loops: CDR1 LNHNV, CDR2 YYDKDF (reference sequence). The CDR3 has 15 residues. The CDR3 sequence: CATSRGGTVWQTQYF. The CDR3 DNA sequence: TGTGCCACCAGCAGAGGAGGGACAGTGTGGCAGACCCAGTACTTC.

The chain couples TRBV5-1 to TRBJ2-5; 7 bases match TRBD1. The trim removed 4 bases at V and 5 bases at J, leaving 5 bases unmatched. There are 13 residues in the CDR3. Germline lookup yields CDR1 SGHRS and CDR2 YFSETQ. The CDR3 nucleotides read TGCGCCAGCAGCCCGGGACAGTATGAGACCCAGTACTTC. Its translation: CASSPGQYETQYF.

This chain connects TRBV6-1 to TRBJ1-2; D call uncertain. Germline V gives CDR1 MNHNS, CDR2 SASEGT. Trimming pared 5 bases from V and 4 bases from J, leaving 17 bases between. The CDR3 is made up of 15 amino acids. In DNA form, the CDR3 reads TGTGCCAGCAGTCGACATGGACTCCTACTCTATGGCTACACCTTC. Translated: CASSRHGLLLYGYTF.

This clone was seen more than once but under ten times. The chain uses TRBV30 and TRBJ2-6; possibly TRBD2 for D (5 bases). V was shortened by 8 bases and J by 0 bases, with 5 bases between the two germline ends. The CDR3 covers 12 residues. CDR1 is GTSNPN and CDR2 is SVGIG in the germline V gene (reference sequence). Here the CDR3 DNA reads TGTGCCCGGGACTCTGGGGCCAACGTCCTGACTTTC. This sequence encodes CARDSGANVLTF.

This clone appeared a few times. The chain joins TRBV4-1 to TRBJ2-1; D possibly corresponds to TRBD2 (6 bases). V lost 2 bases and J lost 10, with 18 bases in between. The CDR3 contains 15 residues. The germline CDR1 and CDR2 sequences are MGHRA and YSYEKL. CDR3 sequence reads: CASSQTLAPPLEQFF. The CDR3 DNA is TGCGCCAGCAGCCAAACACTAGCTCCACCGTTGGAGCAGTTCTTC.

The chain joins TRBV9 to TRBJ2-7; 8 bases are shared with TRBD2. The CDR3 runs 15 residues. Trimming removed 3 bases from V and 4 bases from J; junction bases left unmatched: 9. Germline assignment: CDR1 SGDLS and CDR2 YYNGEE. In DNA form, the CDR3 reads TGTGCCAGCAGCGCGGGGGGGCTAGCGGTTTACGAGCAGTACTTC. The encoded protein is CASSAGGLAVYEQYF.